This TCR beta chain was retrieved from a study of cytomegalovirus exposure and HLA in healthy donors. About the study: The roughly 130 validation repertoires used the same platform as the 600 to 750 first-cohort repertoires (as reported by a later analysis).

The CDR3 covers 15 residues. CDR1 is MNHEY and CDR2 is SMNVEV in the germline V gene (reference sequence). J gave up 7 bases and V 1 base, and 5 bases lay outside the gene matches. Notes on the study in general: Later, an analysis found that TCR clusters from the first cohort tended to co-occur in the 120 validation repertoires.

The assay was immunoSEQ multiplex PCR, and TCRdb's table has in-frame clones only and misses some. The repertoire holds 200,000 or so clones, with 75% to 85% as singletons. This clone was detected only once. What it binds is not known. Material for sequencing was PBMCs. J is TRBJ2-1 and V is TRBV27, with 9 nucleotides matching TRBD1. The TCR was taken from a woman aged 25 to 39 in good health and CMV-seropositive. CDR3 sequence (DNA): TGTGCCAGCAGTTTATTAGGGACAGGGAGGAATGAGCAGTTCTTC. Protein product: CASSLLGTGRNEQFF.